The 19 T cell receptor beta chains below all came from one sample that was sequenced in a study of T cells in localized non-small cell lung cancer. Some clones are missing from TCRdb's copy, which holds only in-frame ones; the method was immunoSEQ multiplex PCR. The data contain some 30,000 clones, about nine tenths of them singletons. The material sequenced was PBMCs, taken before any cancer treatment. The receptors come from a man aged 40 to 69 with stage II lung adenocarcinoma.

The chain employs TRBV6-1 and TRBJ2-4, with D uncertain. Per the germline V gene, CDR1 is MNHNS and CDR2 is SASEGT. Trimming took 3 bases from V and 9 from J, leaving 15 bases between them. This CDR3 region has 14 residues. In DNA form, the CDR3 reads TGTGCCAGCAGTGACCGGGCCGCGGTGGGCATTCAGTACTTC. This translates into CASSDRAAVGIQYF.

This clone was detected once. A much larger clonotype is one base distant, so this may be a read error. The chain is built from TRBV23-1 and TRBJ1-4; possible D gene TRBD1, 6 bases. TRBV23-1 is an ORF; its function is uncertain. The CDR3 consists of 15 residues. The CDR3: CTSSTGASTNEKLFF. The CDR3 region has the DNA TGCACCAGCAGCACGGGGGCCTCAACTAATGAAAAACTGTTTTTT.

The chain links TRBV9 to TRBJ2-5; D is perhaps TRBD2 (6 bases). Germline V gives CDR1 SGDLS, CDR2 YYNGEE. Trimming took 2 bases from V and 5 from J, leaving 10 bases between them. This CDR3 contains 13 residues. CDR3 nucleotide sequence: TGTGCCAGCAGCGTGGGCGGGATTGAGACCCAGTACTTC. Translated, it gives CASSVGGIETQYF.

The gene calls are TRBV28 and TRBJ1-2; D gene ambiguous. Germline loops: CDR1 MDHEN, CDR2 SYDVKM. V was cut by 6 bases and J by 11 bases, with 10 bases left in between. The CDR3 loop spans 10 amino acids. This CDR3 is CASRSRSYTF. Written as DNA, the CDR3 is TGTGCCAGCAGGAGCAGGTCGTACACCTTC.

V usage is TRBV2 and J usage is TRBJ2-7, with 15 bases matching TRBD2. The CDR3 has 20 amino acids. Germline V gives CDR1 SNHLY, CDR2 FYNNEI. V shed 6 bases and J 0 bases; nucleotides not matched to a gene: 15. CDR3 DNA: TGTGCCAGCAGAGAGAATCCGGGACTAGCGGGAGGTCGCAGCTCCTACGAGCAGTACTTC. Amino acid sequence: CASRENPGLAGGRSSYEQYF. The whole variable domain, remainder taken from reference TRBV2 and TRBJ2-7, is EPEVTQTPSHQVTQMGQEVILRCVPISNHLYFYWYRQILGQKVEFLVSFYNNEISEKSEIFDDQFSVERPDGSNFTLKIRSTKLEDSAMYFCASRENPGLAGGRSSYEQYFGPGTRLTVT.

The chain couples TRBV19 to TRBJ2-1; 9 bases map to TRBD2. From germline, CDR1 is LNHDA and CDR2 SQIVND (reference sequence). The CDR3 totals 18 residues. The V gene end was trimmed by 3 bases and the J gene end by 7 bases; junction bases not matched to a gene: 16. In DNA, the CDR3 is TGTGCCAGTAGTATTGTATCGGGCCTAGCGGGAAAAGGTAATGAGCAGTTCTTC. Translation: CASSIVSGLAGKGNEQFF.

This clone came up once. The chain is built from TRBV28 and TRBJ2-2; 11 bases map to TRBD2. The CDR3 spans 17 residues. CDR1 is MDHEN and CDR2 is SYDVKM in the germline V gene. With V trimmed by 5 bases and J by 3 bases, 8 bases remained unmatched. The CDR3 sequence is CASSLLAGEIYTGELFF. DNA of the CDR3: TGTGCCAGCAGTCTACTAGCGGGAGAAATATACACCGGGGAGCTGTTTTTT.

V is TRBV19 and J is TRBJ1-2; D unclear. Germline V CDR1 and CDR2: LNHDA, SQIVND (reference sequence). The CDR3 covers 14 residues. Trimming left V 1 base short and J 2 bases short, with 8 bases between. CDR3 region: CASSIGGRNYGYTF. CDR3 nucleotide sequence: TGTGCCAGTAGTATAGGTGGAAGGAACTATGGCTACACCTTC. Drawing the rest from reference TRBV19 and TRBJ1-2, the complete variable domain is DGGITQSPKYLFRKEGQNVTLSCEQNLNHDAMYWYRQDPGQGLRLIYYSQIVNDFQKGDIAEGYSVSREKKESFPLTVTSAQKNPTAFYLCASSIGGRNYGYTFGSGTRLTVV.

This chain uses TRBV28 with TRBJ1-5; TRBD1 is a possible D gene (5 bases). Trimming took off 5 bases at V and 5 bases at J, with 19 bases between the two ends. The CDR3 totals 16 residues. CDR1 is MDHEN, CDR2 SYDVKM, per germline. The CDR3 DNA reads TGTGCCAGCAGTCCCACCGCAGAGGGGTTCTATCAGCCCCAGCATTTT. This encodes CASSPTAEGFYQPQHF. The variable domain in full, completed from reference TRBV28 and TRBJ1-5, reads DVKVTQSSRYLVKRTGEKVFLECVQDMDHENMFWYRQDPGLGLRLIYFSYDVKMKEKGDIPEGYSVSREKKERFSLILESASTNQTSMYLCASSPTAEGFYQPQHFGDGTRLSIL.

This chain connects TRBV7-6 to TRBJ2-5; D might be TRBD1 or TRBD2, each matching 5 bases. CDR1 is SGHVS and CDR2 is FNYEAQ in the germline V gene. Trimming took off 5 bases at V and 5 bases at J, with 18 bases between the two ends. CDR3 size: 15 residues. The CDR3 sequence: CASSPGPNFGETQYF. The CDR3 region has the DNA TGTGCCAGCAGCCCGGGGCCGAACTTCGGCGAGACCCAGTACTTC.

V usage is TRBV7-3 and J usage is TRBJ2-7; 7 nucleotides agree with TRBD2. Germline-derived CDR1 and CDR2 are SGHTA and FQGTGA. The CDR3 is made up of 15 amino acids. Germline trimming cut 2 bases from V and 6 bases from J; bases unmatched to any gene: 10. This CDR3 reads CASSLHPGGIGEQYF. The CDR3 DNA is TGTGCCAGCAGCTTACATCCGGGAGGAATTGGCGAGCAGTACTTC. The whole variable domain, remainder taken from reference TRBV7-3 and TRBJ2-7, is GAGVSQTPSNKVTEKGKYVELRCDPISGHTALYWYRQSLGQGPEFLIYFQGTGAADDSGLPNDRFFAVRPEGSVSTLKIQRTERGDSAVYLCASSLHPGGIGEQYFGPGTRLTVT.

V usage is TRBV27 and J usage is TRBJ2-7; 10 bases are a match to TRBD2. The CDR3 spans 18 residues. V lost 3 bases, J lost 3 bases, and 14 bases stayed unmatched. Germline CDR1 and CDR2: MNHEY and SMNVEV (reference sequence). CDR3 in DNA: TGTGCCAGCAGTTTCGTATTAGCGGGAGGTGAAGGGAACTACGAGCAGTACTTC. Its translation: CASSFVLAGGEGNYEQYF.

This chain uses TRBV25-1 with TRBJ2-1; D is unresolved. The length of the CDR3 is 15 residues. Germline values: CDR1 MGHDK, CDR2 SYGVNS. Between the trimmed V and J ends, which lost 3 bases and 6 bases, there was a span of 15 bases. CDR3 protein: CASSDATKMVNEQFF. Written as DNA, the CDR3 is TGTGCCAGCAGTGACGCGACCAAGATGGTCAATGAGCAGTTCTTC.

There are a few counts of this clone. The chain has TRBV27 and TRBJ2-7, with TRBD1 identical over 8 bases. CDR1 MNHEY and CDR2 SMNVEV come from the germline V gene (reference sequence). Trimming cost V 5 bases and J 6 bases; bases outside gene matches: 9. The CDR3 has 14 residues. The CDR3 sequence is CASSTFGQGGEQYF. CDR3 coding DNA: TGTGCCAGCAGTACCTTCGGACAGGGTGGCGAGCAGTACTTC.

This clone was recorded once. The V gene is TRBV10-2, the J gene TRBJ2-2, with 7 positions matching TRBD2. The V gene end was trimmed by 6 bases and the J gene end by 3 bases; junction bases not matched to a gene: 1. Germline CDR1 WSHSY, CDR2 SAAADI. This CDR3 is built from 13 residues. The CDR3 protein is CASSGLDTGELFF. In DNA form, the CDR3 reads TGCGCCAGCAGCGGACTAGACACCGGGGAGCTGTTTTTT.

V is TRBV7-2 and J is TRBJ2-5; 10 positions match TRBD2. The CDR3 has 15 residues. V dropped 4 bases and J dropped 5; count of bases not matched to a gene: 7. CDR1 SGHTA and CDR2 FQGNSA come from the germline V gene. The CDR3 region is CASSSGLAPSETQYF. The CDR3 DNA reads TGTGCCAGCAGCTCGGGACTAGCGCCCTCGGAGACCCAGTACTTC.

V is TRBV5-1 and J is TRBJ1-4; D gene uncertain. The CDR3 length is 14 residues. Between the trimmed V and J ends, which lost 4 bases and 0 bases, there was a span of 7 bases. Looked up from germline, CDR1 is SGHRS and CDR2 is YFSETQ. This CDR3 is CASSPGATNEKLFF. CDR3 sequence (DNA): TGCGCCAGCAGCCCGGGCGCAACTAATGAAAAACTGTTTTTT. The whole variable domain, filled in from reference TRBV5-1 and TRBJ1-4, reads KAGVTQTPRYLIKTRGQQVTLSCSPISGHRSVSWYQQTPGQGLQFLFEYFSETQRNKGNFPGRFSGRQFSNSRSEMNVSTLELGDSALYLCASSPGATNEKLFFGSGTQLSVL.

This sequence joins TRBV29-1 and TRBJ2-6; D is unclear. CDR3 size: 13 residues. Trimming took off 4 bases at V and 0 bases at J, with 4 bases between the two ends. Germline V gene sequence: CDR1 SQVTM, CDR2 ANQGSEA. The CDR3 bases are TGCAGCGTTGGGTTCTCTGGGGCCAACGTCCTGACTTTC. Amino acids: CSVGFSGANVLTF. The complete variable domain, with remaining parts taken from reference TRBV29-1 and TRBJ2-6, reads SAVISQKPSRDICQRGTSLTIQCQVDSQVTMMFWYRQQPGQSLTLIATANQGSEATYESGFVIDKFPISRPNLTFSTLTVSNMSPEDSSIYLCSVGFSGANVLTFGAGSRLTVL.

This clone is a singleton in its sample. The chain is built from TRBV19 and TRBJ1-2; D not resolved. The CDR3 runs to 13 residues. Germline V gene data show CDR1 as LNHDA and CDR2 as SQIVND (reference sequence). Trimming shortened V by 3 bases and J by 1 base, and 6 bases separated the two germline ends. The CDR3 region is CASSIKINYGYTF. CDR3 bases: TGTGCCAGTAGTATCAAGATTAACTATGGCTACACCTTC.